This TCR beta chain was obtained from a study of blood T cell repertoires in COVID-19. Study as a whole: Acute and convalescent COVID-19 specimens originated in the United States, Italy and Spain.

Each exposed participant met a COVID-19 case in the 2 weeks preceding study entry. The V and J ends lost 8 bases and 3 bases, in that order; junction bases with no gene match: 10. The CDR3 covers 15 residues. Germline V gives CDR1 SNHLY, CDR2 FYNNEI. The repertoire was sequenced with immunoSEQ multiplex PCR; TCRdb's copy has only in-frame clones and lacks some. The table includes under 250,000 clones, about four fifths detected once. The sequencing sample was made of PBMCs or T cells enriched from blood (not recorded which). The clonotype originates from a woman aged 40 to 55 who had been exposed to COVID-19. V usage is TRBV2 and J usage is TRBJ2-7; TRBD1 matches at 10 bases. This CDR3 reads CASVEYRDRGYEQYF. The DNA of the CDR3 is TGTGCCAGCGTGGAATACCGGGACAGGGGCTACGAGCAGTACTTC.